The clone carrying this T cell receptor beta chain appeared many times. Genomic DNA served as template for TCR beta VDJ and CDR3 profiling. TCRdb fed the reads into MiXCR, producing one record per CDR3 protein. The sample lists some 120,000 distinct CDR3 sequences; approximately 36% were seen once. An expansion of CD8+CD57+ cells by flow cytometry had been shown in patients chosen for sequencing. This sample was taken from a study of CD8+CD57+ T cells in acquired aplastic anemia. Germline-derived CDR1 and CDR2 are SGHTS and YDEGEE. V was clipped by 0 bases and J by 11 bases, with 12 bases between them. The CDR3 sequence is 13 residues long.

This clonotype was sampled from a human donor with aplastic anemia. The sample was sorted CD4+, CD8+, or CD8+CD57+ T cells (not recorded which) from PBMCs. The J gene is TRBJ2-4, the V gene TRBV5-8; D is unclear. This CDR3 is CASSLDSREVQYF. The CDR3 coding sequence is TGTGCCAGCAGCTTGGACAGCCGAGAGGTTCAGTACTTC.